This is a list of T cell receptor beta chains from one sample in a study of shared T cell receptors in the human thymus. Method: immunoSEQ multiplex PCR; TCRdb's copy keeps in-frame clones and lacks some. This table has approximately 660,000 clones, roughly 90% appearing once. The sample was also reused in another study, on human thymus T cells.

The sample consisted of thymocytes. Receptors were obtained from a boy under three years old with a congenital heart defect. The CDR3 runs from the conserved cysteine through the conserved F or W. Each record gives: J gene, V gene, D gene, clone size, CDR3 protein, CDR3 DNA. A D gene is named only where the DNA matches it firmly. Only part of the rows carry a size: once, few, many, or a class if the clone is expanded.

TRBJ2-7	TRBV30	TRBD2	.	CAWRQKGGRRYEQYF	TGTGCCTGGAGACAAAAGGGCGGGAGACGGTACGAGCAGTACTTC
TRBJ2-7	TRBV27	TRBD2	.	CASGTGTSGYEQYF	TGTGCCAGCGGGACCGGGACTAGCGGGTACGAGCAGTACTTC
TRBJ1-5	TRBV28	TRBD1	once	CASSLPNRGQGNQPQHF	TGTGCCAGCAGTTTACCAAACAGGGGGCAGGGCAATCAGCCCCAGCATTTT
TRBJ2-7	TRBV9	.	.	CASIGRGGHEAYEQYF	TGTGCCAGCATCGGTAGGGGGGGACACGAAGCCTACGAGCAGTACTTC
TRBJ2-1	TRBV30	.	.	CAWSVRGRDEQFF	TGTGCCTGGAGTGTAAGGGGGAGGGATGAGCAGTTCTTC
TRBJ2-7	TRBV18	.	.	CASSPRSGYEQYF	TGTGCCAGCTCACCCCGGAGTGGGTACGAGCAGTACTTC
TRBJ1-5	TRBV7-2	TRBD1	.	CASSFDRGHGNQPQHF	TGTGCCAGCAGCTTCGACAGGGGACATGGCAATCAGCCCCAGCATTTT
TRBJ2-3	TRBV30	TRBD2	.	CAWSVTSGRSSTDTQYF	TGTGCCTGGAGTGTCACTAGCGGGAGGTCGAGCACAGATACGCAGTATTTT
TRBJ2-1	TRBV10-2	TRBD2	once	CASRTRDEQFF	TGCGCCAGTCGGACTAGGGATGAGCAGTTCTTC
TRBJ2-4	TRBV6-1	.	.	CASSEARHGAKNIQYF	TGTGCCAGCAGTGAAGCACGTCACGGAGCCAAAAACATTCAGTACTTC
TRBJ1-1	TRBV12-5	.	.	CASGRTEQAFF	TGTGCTAGTGGCCGGACAGAGCAAGCTTTCTTT
TRBJ1-1	TRBV18	TRBD1	.	CASSPQQGAGTEAFF	TGTGCCAGCTCACCTCAACAGGGGGCGGGCACTGAAGCTTTCTTT
TRBJ2-7	TRBV5-1	TRBD2	.	CASSLALAGGATGEQYF	TGCGCCAGCAGCTTGGCTCTAGCGGGAGGTGCAACGGGGGAGCAGTACTTC
TRBJ1-5	TRBV9	TRBD1	once	CASSGQGSNQPQHF	TGTGCCAGCAGCGGACAGGGGAGCAATCAGCCCCAGCATTTT
TRBJ1-1	TRBV7-9	.	.	CASSKNSNTEAFF	TGTGCCAGCAGCAAAAACAGTAACACTGAAGCTTTCTTT
TRBJ2-1	TRBV7-2	TRBD2	.	CASSTPLSGRAYNEQFF	TGTGCCAGCAGCACCCCATTAAGCGGGAGGGCCTACAATGAGCAGTTCTTC
TRBJ2-3	TRBV5-6	TRBD2	.	CASSLDLRLATDTQYF	TGTGCCAGCAGCTTGGACTTGAGACTAGCGACAGATACGCAGTATTTT
TRBJ2-3	TRBV14	TRBD2	.	CASTPGLAASTDTQYF	TGTGCCAGCACCCCGGGACTAGCAGCTAGCACAGATACGCAGTATTTT
TRBJ2-7	TRBV15	TRBD1	.	CATSRGTGGYEQYF	TGTGCCACCAGCAGAGGTACAGGGGGCTACGAGCAGTACTTC
TRBJ2-1	TRBV11-2	.	.	CASSLDLAGRLYNEQFF	TGTGCCAGCAGCTTAGATTTGGCGGGAAGGCTTTACAATGAGCAGTTCTTC